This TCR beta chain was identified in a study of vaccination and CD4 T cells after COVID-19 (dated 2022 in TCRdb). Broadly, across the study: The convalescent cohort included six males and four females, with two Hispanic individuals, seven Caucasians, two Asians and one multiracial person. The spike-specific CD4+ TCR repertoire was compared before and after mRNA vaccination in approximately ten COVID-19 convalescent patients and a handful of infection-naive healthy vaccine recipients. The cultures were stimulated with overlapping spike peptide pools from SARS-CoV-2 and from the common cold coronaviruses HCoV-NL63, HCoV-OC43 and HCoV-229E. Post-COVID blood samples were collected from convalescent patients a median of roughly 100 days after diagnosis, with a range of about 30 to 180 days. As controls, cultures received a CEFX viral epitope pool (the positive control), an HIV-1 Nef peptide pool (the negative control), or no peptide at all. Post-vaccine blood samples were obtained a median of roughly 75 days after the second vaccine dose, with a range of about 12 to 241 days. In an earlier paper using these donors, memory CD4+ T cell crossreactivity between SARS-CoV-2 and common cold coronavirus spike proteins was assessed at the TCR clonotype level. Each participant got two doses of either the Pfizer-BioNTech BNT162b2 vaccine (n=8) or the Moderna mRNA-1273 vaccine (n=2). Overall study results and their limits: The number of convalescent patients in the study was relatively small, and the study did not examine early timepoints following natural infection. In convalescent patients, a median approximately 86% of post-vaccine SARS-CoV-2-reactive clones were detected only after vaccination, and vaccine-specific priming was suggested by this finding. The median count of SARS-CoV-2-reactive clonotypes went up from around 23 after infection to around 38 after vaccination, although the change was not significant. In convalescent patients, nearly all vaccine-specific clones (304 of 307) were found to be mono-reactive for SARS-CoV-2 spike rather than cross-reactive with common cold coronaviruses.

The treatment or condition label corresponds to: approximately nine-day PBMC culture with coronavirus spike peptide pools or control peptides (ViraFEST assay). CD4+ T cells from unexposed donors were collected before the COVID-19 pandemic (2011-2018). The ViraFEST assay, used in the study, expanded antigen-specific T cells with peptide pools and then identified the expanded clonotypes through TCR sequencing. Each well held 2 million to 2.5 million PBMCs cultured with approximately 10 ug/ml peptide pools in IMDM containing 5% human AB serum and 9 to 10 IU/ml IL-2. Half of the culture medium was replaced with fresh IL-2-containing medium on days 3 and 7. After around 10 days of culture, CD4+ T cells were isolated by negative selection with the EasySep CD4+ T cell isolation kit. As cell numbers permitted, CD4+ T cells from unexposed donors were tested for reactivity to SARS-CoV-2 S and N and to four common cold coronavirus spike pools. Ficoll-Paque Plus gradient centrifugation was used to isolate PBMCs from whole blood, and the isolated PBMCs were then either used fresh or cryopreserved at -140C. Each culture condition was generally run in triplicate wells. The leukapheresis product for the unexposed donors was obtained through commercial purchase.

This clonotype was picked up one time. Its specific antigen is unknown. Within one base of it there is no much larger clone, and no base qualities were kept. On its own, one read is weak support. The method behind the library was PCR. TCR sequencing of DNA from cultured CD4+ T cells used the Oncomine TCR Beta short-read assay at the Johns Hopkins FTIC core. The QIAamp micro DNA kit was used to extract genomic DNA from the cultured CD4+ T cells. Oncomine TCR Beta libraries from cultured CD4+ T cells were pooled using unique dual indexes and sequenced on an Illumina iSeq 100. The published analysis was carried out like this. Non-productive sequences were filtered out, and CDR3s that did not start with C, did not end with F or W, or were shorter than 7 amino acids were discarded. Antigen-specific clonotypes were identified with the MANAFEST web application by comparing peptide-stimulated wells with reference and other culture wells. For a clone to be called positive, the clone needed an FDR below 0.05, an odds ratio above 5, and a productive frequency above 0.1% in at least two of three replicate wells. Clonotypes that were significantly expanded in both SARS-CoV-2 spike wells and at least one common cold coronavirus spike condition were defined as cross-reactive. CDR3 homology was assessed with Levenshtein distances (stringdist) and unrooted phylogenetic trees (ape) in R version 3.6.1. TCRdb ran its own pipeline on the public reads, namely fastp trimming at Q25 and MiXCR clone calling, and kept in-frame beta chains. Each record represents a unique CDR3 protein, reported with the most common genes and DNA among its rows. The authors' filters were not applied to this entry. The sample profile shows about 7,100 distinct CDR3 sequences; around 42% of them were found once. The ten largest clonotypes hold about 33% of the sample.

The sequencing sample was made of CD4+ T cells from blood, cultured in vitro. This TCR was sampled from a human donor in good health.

The CDR3: CASSWQGVGGSEAFF. The bases read TGTGCCAGCAGTTGGCAGGGGGTGGGAGGGTCTGAAGCTTTCTTT. The chain employs TRBV28 and TRBJ1-1, with 7 bases in between that match TRBD1. The CDR3 contains 15 residues, cysteine and phenylalanine counted. Only the CDR3 portion is preserved as DNA: 45 bases, with reading frame beginning at the first base. The germline V and J ends show losses of 4 bases and 6 bases respectively, and no gene match explains 11 bases of the junction. The germline V gene sets CDR1 to MDHEN and CDR2 to SYDVKM.